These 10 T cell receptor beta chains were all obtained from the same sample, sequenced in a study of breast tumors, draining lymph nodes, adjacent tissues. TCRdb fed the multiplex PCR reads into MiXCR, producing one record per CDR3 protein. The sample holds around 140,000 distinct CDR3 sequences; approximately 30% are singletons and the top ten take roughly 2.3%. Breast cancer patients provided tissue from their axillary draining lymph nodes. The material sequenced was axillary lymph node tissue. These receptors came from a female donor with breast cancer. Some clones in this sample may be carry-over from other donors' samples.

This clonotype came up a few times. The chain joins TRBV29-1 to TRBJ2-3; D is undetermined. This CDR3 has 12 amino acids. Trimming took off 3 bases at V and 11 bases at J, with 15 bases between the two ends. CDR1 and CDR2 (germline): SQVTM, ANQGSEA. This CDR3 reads CSVDGSYNEQYF. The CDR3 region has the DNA TGCAGCGTTGATGGTTCCTACAATGAGCAGTATTTT.

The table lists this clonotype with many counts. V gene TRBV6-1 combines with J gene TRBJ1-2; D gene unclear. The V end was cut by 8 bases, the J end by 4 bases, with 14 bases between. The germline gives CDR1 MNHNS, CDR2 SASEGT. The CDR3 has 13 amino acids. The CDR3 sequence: CASDGAKGYGYTF. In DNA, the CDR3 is TGTGCCAGCGACGGAGCTAAGGGCTATGGCTACACCTTC.

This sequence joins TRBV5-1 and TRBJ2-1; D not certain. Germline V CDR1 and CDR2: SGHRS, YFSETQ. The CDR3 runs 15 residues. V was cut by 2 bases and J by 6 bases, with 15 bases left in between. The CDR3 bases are TGCGCCAGCAGCTTCCTGGGTTCCGAAGGCAATGAGCAGTTCTTC. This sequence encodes CASSFLGSEGNEQFF.

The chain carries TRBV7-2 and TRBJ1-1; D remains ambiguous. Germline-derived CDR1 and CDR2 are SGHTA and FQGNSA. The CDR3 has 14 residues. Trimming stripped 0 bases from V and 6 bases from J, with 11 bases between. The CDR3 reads CASSLALGASEAFF. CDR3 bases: TGTGCCAGCAGCTTAGCGCTGGGCGCCTCTGAAGCTTTCTTT.

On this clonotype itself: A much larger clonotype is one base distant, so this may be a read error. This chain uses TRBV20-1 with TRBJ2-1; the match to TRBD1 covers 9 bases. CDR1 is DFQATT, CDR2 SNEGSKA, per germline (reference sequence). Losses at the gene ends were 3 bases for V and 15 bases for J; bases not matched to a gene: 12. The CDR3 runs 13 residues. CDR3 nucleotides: TGCAGTGCTAGGGAAACAGGGGGCCCTTCCGGGTTCTTC. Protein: CSARETGGPSGFF.

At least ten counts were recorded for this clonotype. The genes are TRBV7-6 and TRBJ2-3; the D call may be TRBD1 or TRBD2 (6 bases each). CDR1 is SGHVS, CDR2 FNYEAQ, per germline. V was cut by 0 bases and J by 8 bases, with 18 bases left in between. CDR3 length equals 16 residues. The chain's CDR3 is CASSLAGGASSPTQYF. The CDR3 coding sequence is TGTGCCAGCAGCTTAGCGGGGGGCGCTAGTAGCCCTACGCAGTATTTT.

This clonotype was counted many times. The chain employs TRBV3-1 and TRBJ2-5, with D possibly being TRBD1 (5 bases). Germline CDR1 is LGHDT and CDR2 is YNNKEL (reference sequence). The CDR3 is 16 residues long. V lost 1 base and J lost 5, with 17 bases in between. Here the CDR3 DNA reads TGTGCCAGCAGCCAAGGCACCCTAGGGGTTAGGGAGACCCAGTACTTC. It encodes CASSQGTLGVRETQYF.

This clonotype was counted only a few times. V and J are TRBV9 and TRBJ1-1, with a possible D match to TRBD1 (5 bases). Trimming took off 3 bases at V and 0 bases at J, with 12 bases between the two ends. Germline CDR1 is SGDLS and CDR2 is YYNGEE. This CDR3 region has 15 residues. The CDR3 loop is CASSEEGLLNTEAFF. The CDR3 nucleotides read TGTGCCAGCAGCGAGGAGGGGTTACTGAACACTGAAGCTTTCTTT.

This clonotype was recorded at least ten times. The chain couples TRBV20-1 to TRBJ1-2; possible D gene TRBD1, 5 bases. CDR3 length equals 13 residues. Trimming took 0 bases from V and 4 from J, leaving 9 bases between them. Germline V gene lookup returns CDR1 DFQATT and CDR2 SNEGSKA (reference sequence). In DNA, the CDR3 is TGCAGTGCTAGAGATATGAGGGGCTATGGCTACACCTTC. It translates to CSARDMRGYGYTF.

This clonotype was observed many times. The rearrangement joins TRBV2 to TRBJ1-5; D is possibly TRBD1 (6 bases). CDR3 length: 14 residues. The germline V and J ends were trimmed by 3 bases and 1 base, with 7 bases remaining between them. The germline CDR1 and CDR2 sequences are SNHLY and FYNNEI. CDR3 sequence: CASSEQGSNQPQHF. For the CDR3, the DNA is TGTGCCAGCAGTGAGCAGGGGAGCAATCAGCCCCAGCATTTT.